Shown below are 23 T cell receptor beta chains from a single sample sequenced in a study of Graves' ophthalmopathy and Graves' hyperthyroidism. From RNA, the CDR3 regions of TCR beta chains were amplified and sequenced. The library came from an HTBI-primed first-round RT-PCR and a second-round multiplex PCR. TCRdb reanalysed the multiplex PCR reads using MiXCR and keeps one entry per CDR3 protein. The table has 740,000 or so distinct CDR3 sequences, around 40% seen once. The specimen was peripheral blood. These receptors all stem from an adult man with Graves' ophthalmopathy.

This clonotype was seen just once. The V call is TRBV7-9, the J call TRBJ1-1, with a tentative D call TRBD1 (6 bases). V lost 7 bases to trimming and J lost 6 bases, with 18 bases between them. The CDR3 spans 14 residues. Germline CDR1 SEHNR, CDR2 FQNEAQ (reference sequence). CDR3 region: CASNNQGPIPEAFF. CDR3 DNA: TGTGCCAGCAATAATCAGGGGCCCATCCCTGAAGCTTTCTTT.

The gene calls are TRBV20-1 and TRBJ2-5; D is possibly TRBD2 (6 bases). The germline V gene encodes CDR1 DFQATT and CDR2 SNEGSKA (reference sequence). Trimming cost V 6 bases and J 13 bases, with 27 bases left between them. The CDR3 covers 14 residues. The CDR3 nucleotides are TGCAGTGCCCTAGTGGGTTGGGGCGGGACCCCTCCGTACTTC. This gives the protein CSALVGWGGTPPYF.

This clonotype occurred many times. The chain has TRBV7-9 and TRBJ1-2; the match to TRBD1 covers 8 bases. In germline, CDR1 is SEHNR, CDR2 FQNEAQ (reference sequence). There are 13 residues in the CDR3. V lost 2 bases to trimming and J lost 6 bases; unmatched junction nucleotides: 2. This chain's CDR3 is CASSLTTGDGYTF. The CDR3 DNA follows: TGTGCCAGCAGCTTAACGACAGGGGATGGCTACACCTTC.

This clonotype was found a few times. The chain has TRBV6-5 and TRBJ2-7; 7 bases agree with TRBD2. The V segment lost 5 bases and the J segment 5 bases; nucleotides outside the gene matches: 6. The CDR3 has 13 amino acids. Germline V gene data show CDR1 as MNHEY and CDR2 as SVGAGI. In nucleotides, the CDR3 is TGTGCCAGCAGTCCTAGCGGTAAAGACGAGCAGTACTTC. It specifies CASSPSGKDEQYF.

This clonotype turned up a few times. At one end the junction does not follow the germline gene, possibly because of a read error. The chain carries TRBV6-2 or TRBV6-3 and TRBJ1-1; TRBD1 agrees at 7 bases. The CDR3 length is 13 residues. Germline lookup yields CDR1 MNHEY and CDR2 SVGEGT. For the CDR3, the DNA is TGTGCCAGCGGTTACAGGGGTTGGACTGAAGCTTTCTTT. Encoded protein: CASGYRGWTEAFF.

The chain recombines TRBV15 with TRBJ2-5, with a weak D call TRBD2 (6 bases). Germline V gene sequence: CDR1 LNHNV, CDR2 YYDKDF (reference sequence). The CDR3 is 15 residues long. Trimming cost V 7 bases and J 1 base, with 16 bases left between them. The CDR3 coding sequence is TGTGCCACCATGGTCGGGGGAGAACCCCAAGAGACCCAGTACTTC. Translated: CATMVGGEPQETQYF.

This clonotype was counted ten times or more. The chain joins TRBV12-3 or TRBV12-4 to TRBJ1-5, with D maybe TRBD1 (5 bases). The V end was cut by 4 bases, the J end by 13 bases, with 20 bases between. The CDR3 totals 14 residues. CDR3: CASSSRDVGTSQHF. DNA for the CDR3: TGTGCCAGCAGTTCCCGGGACGTCGGAACATCGCAGCATTTT.

This clonotype was seen ten or more times. The chain recombines TRBV7-8 with TRBJ2-7; 9 nucleotides match TRBD1. The CDR3 extends over 13 amino acids. Losses at the gene ends were 5 bases for V and 5 bases for J; bases not matched to a gene: 4. Germline loops: CDR1 SGHVS, CDR2 FQNEAQ. As DNA, the CDR3 is TGTGCCAGCAGCGGGGGACAGGGTAACGAGCAGTACTTC. Its protein is CASSGGQGNEQYF.

In its sample, this clonotype was seen a few times. This chain joins TRBV7-2 and TRBJ2-5; no definite D call. The CDR3 has 14 residues. The germline V and J ends were trimmed by 2 bases and 0 bases, with 7 bases remaining between them. CDR1 and CDR2 (germline): SGHTA, FQGNSA. Here the CDR3 reads CASSLFLNQETQYF. The CDR3 nucleotides are TGTGCCAGCAGCTTATTTCTGAACCAAGAGACCCAGTACTTC.

This clonotype was detected ten times or more. CDR3 DNA: TGTGCCAGCAGCGTGGACAGGGGAGCCTACGAGCAGTACTTC. Translated, it gives CASSVDRGAYEQYF. The V gene is TRBV7-6, the J gene TRBJ2-7, with 9 nucleotides matching TRBD1. Germline CDR1 reads SGHVS; CDR2 reads FNYEAQ. With 5 bases clipped from V and 2 bases from J, the junction kept 4 bases outside the gene matches. CDR3 length equals 14 residues.

In its sample, this clonotype was seen once. One end of the junction does not line up with germline, which may come from a read error. The rearrangement joins TRBV10-3 to TRBJ1-5; D gene ambiguous. Germline lookup yields CDR1 ENHRY and CDR2 SYGVKD. CDR3 length equals 18 residues. DNA for the CDR3: TGTGCCAGCAGTGGAAGGGATTTATTTCTGTCGTACAATCAGCCCCAGCATTTT. Protein: CASSGRDLFLSYNQPQHF.

This clonotype appeared many times. The chain joins TRBV2 to TRBJ1-3, with 8 bases aligning to TRBD1. Looked up from germline, CDR1 is SNHLY and CDR2 is FYNNEI. CDR3 length equals 13 residues. V gave up 7 bases and J gave up 9 bases; unmatched junction bases: 8. CDR3 loop: CASIKAGTGTIYF. DNA of the CDR3: TGTGCCAGCATCAAAGCCGGGACAGGCACCATATATTTT.

This clonotype has ten or more counts. Written as DNA, the CDR3 is TGTGCCAGTAACGTCCCAGACAGATACACTGAAGCTTTCTTT. Amino acids: CASNVPDRYTEAFF. J is TRBJ1-1 and V is TRBV19, with a possible D match to TRBD1 (5 bases). The germline CDR1 and CDR2 sequences are LNHDA and SQIVND (reference sequence). With 7 bases removed from V and 3 bases from J, the gap between germline ends came to 15 bases. CDR3 length: 14 residues.

This chain connects TRBV2 to TRBJ2-5, with 9 bases aligning to TRBD1. V shed 4 bases, J shed 2 bases, and the junction held 2 bases outside the gene matches. The CDR3 consists of 14 residues. Looked up from germline, CDR1 is SNHLY and CDR2 is FYNNEI. The CDR3 sequence: CASSGTGEQETQYF. CDR3 in DNA: TGTGCCAGCAGTGGGACAGGGGAACAAGAGACCCAGTACTTC.

The J gene is TRBJ1-4, the V gene TRBV10-3, with D maybe TRBD1 (5 bases). Germline V lookup: CDR1 ENHRY, CDR2 SYGVKD. There are 14 residues in the CDR3. Deletions cut 6 bases from V and 8 bases from J, with 16 bases between. This CDR3 reads CAISATFGGEKLFF. The CDR3 DNA reads as TGTGCCATCAGCGCCACATTCGGGGGGGAAAAACTGTTTTTT.

The rearrangement uses TRBV29-1 and TRBJ2-7; 7 bases align to TRBD1. Germline V gene sequence: CDR1 SQVTM, CDR2 ANQGSEA. The CDR3 is 13 amino acids. V trimming: 8 bases; J trimming: 0 bases; junction bases outside the gene matches: 7. The CDR3 DNA reads TGCAGCTTACGACAGGGAAACTCCTACGAGCAGTACTTC. This codes for CSLRQGNSYEQYF.

The chain links TRBV15 to TRBJ2-3, with D perhaps being TRBD1 or TRBD2 (5 bases each). V dropped 0 bases and J dropped 5 bases, with 21 bases sitting between them. CDR3 length: 18 residues. Germline V lookup: CDR1 LNHNV, CDR2 YYDKDF (reference sequence). The CDR3 reads CATSRDRPGPIGRDTQYF. Here the CDR3 DNA reads TGTGCCACCAGCAGAGATCGACCGGGACCAATCGGGCGAGATACGCAGTATTTT.

Points on this clonotype: This may arise from a read error, as a much more abundant clone is one base away. The gene calls are TRBV7-8 and TRBJ2-2; no reliable D call. The CDR3 length is 14 residues. The germline V gene encodes CDR1 SGHVS and CDR2 FQNEAQ. V was clipped by 11 bases and J by 6 bases, with 19 bases between them. The CDR3 coding sequence is TGTGCCGGGCCTGGCCTGTCGACGGCCGGGGAGCTGTTTTTT. Residues: CAGPGLSTAGELFF.

V is TRBV20-1 and J is TRBJ2-5; D is unresolved. The V gene's germline CDR1 is DFQATT and CDR2 SNEGSKA (reference sequence). This CDR3 region has 12 residues. V lost 3 bases and J 3 bases, leaving 8 bases between the germline ends. The CDR3 DNA sequence: TGCAGTGCTAGTCGGAAAAAAGAGACCCAGTACTTC. Translation gives CSASRKKETQYF.

The gene calls are TRBV7-9 and TRBJ1-2; no clear D. The CDR3 runs to 14 residues. V lost 8 bases, J lost 2 bases, and 15 bases lay in between. Germline assignment: CDR1 SEHNR and CDR2 FQNEAQ (reference sequence). The CDR3 DNA sequence: TGTGCCAGCGTCGAGAGGGCCGGGAACTATGGCTACACCTTC. It translates to CASVERAGNYGYTF.

This clonotype was seen just once. CDR3 sequence reads: CSVEPEQANTIYF. Here the CDR3 DNA reads TGCAGCGTTGAACCGGAGCAAGCGAACACCATATATTTT. The chain links TRBV29-1 to TRBJ1-3; no firm D call. The CDR3 contains 13 residues. Per the germline V gene, CDR1 is SQVTM and CDR2 is ANQGSEA. Trimming stripped 2 bases from V and 7 bases from J, with 12 bases between.

This clonotype came up many times. The chain links TRBV10-1 to TRBJ2-7; D not certain. The CDR3 covers 12 residues. Deletions cut 3 bases from V and 4 bases from J, with 7 bases between. The germline V gene encodes CDR1 WNHNN and CDR2 SYGVQD (reference sequence). In DNA form, the CDR3 reads TGCGCCAGCAGTGATAGTCTGTACGAGCAGTACTTC. It codes for CASSDSLYEQYF.

The chain is built from TRBV29-1 and TRBJ1-3; 8 bases map to TRBD1. CDR1 and CDR2 from the germline V gene are SQVTM and ANQGSEA. Unmatched junction bases numbered 7, after V lost 3 bases and J lost 3 bases. This CDR3 contains 15 residues. CDR3 in amino acids: CSVDEGRGHGNTIYF. The CDR3 coding sequence is TGCAGCGTTGATGAGGGCAGGGGGCATGGAAACACCATATATTTT.